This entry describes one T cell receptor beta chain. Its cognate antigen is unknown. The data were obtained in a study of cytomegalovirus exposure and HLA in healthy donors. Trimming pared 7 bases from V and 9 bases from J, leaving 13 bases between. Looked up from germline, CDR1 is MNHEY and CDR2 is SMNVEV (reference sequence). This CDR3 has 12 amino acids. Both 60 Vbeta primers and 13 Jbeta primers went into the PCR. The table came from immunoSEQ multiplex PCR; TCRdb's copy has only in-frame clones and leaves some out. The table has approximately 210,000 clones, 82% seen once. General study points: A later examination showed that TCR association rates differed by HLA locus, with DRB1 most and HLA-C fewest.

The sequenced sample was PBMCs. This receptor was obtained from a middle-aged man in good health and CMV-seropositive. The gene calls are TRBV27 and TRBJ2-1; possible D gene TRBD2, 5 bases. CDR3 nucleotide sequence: TGTGCCAGCATGGGAGAAAGCCTTGAGCAGTTCTTC. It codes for CASMGESLEQFF.